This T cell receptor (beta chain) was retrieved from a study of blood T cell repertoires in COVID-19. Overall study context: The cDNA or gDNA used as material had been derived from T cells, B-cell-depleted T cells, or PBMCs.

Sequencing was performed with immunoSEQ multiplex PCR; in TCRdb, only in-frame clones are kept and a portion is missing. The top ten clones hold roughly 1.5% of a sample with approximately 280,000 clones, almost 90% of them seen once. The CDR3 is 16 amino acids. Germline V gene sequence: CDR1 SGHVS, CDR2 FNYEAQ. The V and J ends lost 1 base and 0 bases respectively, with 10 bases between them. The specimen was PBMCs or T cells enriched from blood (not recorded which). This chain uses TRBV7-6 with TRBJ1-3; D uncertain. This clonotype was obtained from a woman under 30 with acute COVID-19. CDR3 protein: CASSLVGGTSGNTIYF. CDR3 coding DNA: TGTGCCAGCAGCTTAGTAGGCGGAACCTCTGGAAACACCATATATTTT. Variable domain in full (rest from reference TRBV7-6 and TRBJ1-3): GAGVSQSPRYKVTKRGQDVALRCDPISGHVSLYWYRQALGQGPEFLTYFNYEAQQDKSGLPNDRFSAERPEGSISTLTIQRTEQRDSAMYRCASSLVGGTSGNTIYFGEGSWLTVV.